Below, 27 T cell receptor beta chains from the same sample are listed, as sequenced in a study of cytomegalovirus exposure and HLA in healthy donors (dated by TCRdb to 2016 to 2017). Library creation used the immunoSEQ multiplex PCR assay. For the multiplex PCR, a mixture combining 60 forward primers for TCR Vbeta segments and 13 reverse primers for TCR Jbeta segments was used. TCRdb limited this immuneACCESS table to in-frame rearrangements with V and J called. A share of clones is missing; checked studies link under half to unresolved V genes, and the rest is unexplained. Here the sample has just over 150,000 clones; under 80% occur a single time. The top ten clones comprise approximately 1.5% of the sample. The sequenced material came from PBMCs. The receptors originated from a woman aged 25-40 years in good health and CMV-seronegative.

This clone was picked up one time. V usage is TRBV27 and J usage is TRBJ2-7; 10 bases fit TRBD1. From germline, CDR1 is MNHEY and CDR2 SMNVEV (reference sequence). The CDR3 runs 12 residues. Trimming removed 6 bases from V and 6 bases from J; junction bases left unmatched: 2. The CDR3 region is CASRTGGREQYF. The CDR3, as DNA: TGTGCCAGCAGGACAGGGGGCCGCGAGCAGTACTTC.

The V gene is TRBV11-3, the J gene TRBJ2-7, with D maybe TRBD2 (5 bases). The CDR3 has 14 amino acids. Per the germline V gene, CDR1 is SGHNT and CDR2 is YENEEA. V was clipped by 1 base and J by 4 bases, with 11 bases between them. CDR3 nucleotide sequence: TGTGCCAGCAGCTTAGGGACTGCGGCATACGAGCAGTACTTC. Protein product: CASSLGTAAYEQYF.

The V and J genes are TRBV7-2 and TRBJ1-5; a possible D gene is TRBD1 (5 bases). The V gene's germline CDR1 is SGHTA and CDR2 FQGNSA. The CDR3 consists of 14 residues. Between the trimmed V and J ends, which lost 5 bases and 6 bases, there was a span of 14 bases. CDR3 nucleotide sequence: TGTGCCAGCAGCCCCGCGGGGAGGGGTCAGCCCCAGCATTTT. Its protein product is CASSPAGRGQPQHF.

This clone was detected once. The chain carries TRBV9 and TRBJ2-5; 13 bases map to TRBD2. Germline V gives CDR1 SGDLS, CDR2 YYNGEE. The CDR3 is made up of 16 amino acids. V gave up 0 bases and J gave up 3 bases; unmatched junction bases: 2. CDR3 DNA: TGTGCCAGCAGCGTAGGTACTAGCGGGGGGGAAGAGACCCAGTACTTC. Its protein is CASSVGTSGGEETQYF.

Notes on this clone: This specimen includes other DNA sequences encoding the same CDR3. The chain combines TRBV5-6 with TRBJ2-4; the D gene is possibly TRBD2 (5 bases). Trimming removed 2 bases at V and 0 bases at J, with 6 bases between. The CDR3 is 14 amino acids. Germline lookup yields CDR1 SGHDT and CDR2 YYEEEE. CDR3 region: CASSLGRAKNIQYF. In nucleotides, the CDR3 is TGTGCCAGCAGCTTAGGGAGAGCCAAAAACATTCAGTACTTC. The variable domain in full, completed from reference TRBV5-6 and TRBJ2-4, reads DAGVTQSPTHLIKTRGQQVTLRCSPKSGHDTVSWYQQALGQGPQFIFQYYEEEERQRGNFPDRFSGHQFPNYSSELNVNALLLGDSALYLCASSLGRAKNIQYFGAGTRLSVL.

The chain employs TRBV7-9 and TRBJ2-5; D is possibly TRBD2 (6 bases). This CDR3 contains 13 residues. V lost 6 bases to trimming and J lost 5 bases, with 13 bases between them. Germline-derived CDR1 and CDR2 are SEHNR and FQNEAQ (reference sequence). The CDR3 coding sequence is TGTGCCAGCAGTCAGGGAGGCGGGGAGACCCAGTACTTC. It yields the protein CASSQGGGETQYF.

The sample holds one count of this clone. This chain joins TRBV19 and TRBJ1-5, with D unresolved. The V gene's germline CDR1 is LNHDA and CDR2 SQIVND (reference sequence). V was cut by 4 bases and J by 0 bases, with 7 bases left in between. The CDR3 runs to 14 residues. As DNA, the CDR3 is TGTGCCAGTAGTAAGCCGGGTAGCAATCAGCCCCAGCATTTT. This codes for CASSKPGSNQPQHF. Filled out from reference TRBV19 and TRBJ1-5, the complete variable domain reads DGGITQSPKYLFRKEGQNVTLSCEQNLNHDAMYWYRQDPGQGLRLIYYSQIVNDFQKGDIAEGYSVSREKKESFPLTVTSAQKNPTAFYLCASSKPGSNQPQHFGDGTRLSIL.

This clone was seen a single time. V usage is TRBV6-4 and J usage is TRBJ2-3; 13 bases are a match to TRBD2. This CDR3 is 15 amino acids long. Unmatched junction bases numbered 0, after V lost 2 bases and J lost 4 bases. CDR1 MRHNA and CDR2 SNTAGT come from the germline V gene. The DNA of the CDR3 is TGTGCCAGCAGTGACACTAGCGGGGGGGCAGATACGCAGTATTTT. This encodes CASSDTSGGADTQYF.

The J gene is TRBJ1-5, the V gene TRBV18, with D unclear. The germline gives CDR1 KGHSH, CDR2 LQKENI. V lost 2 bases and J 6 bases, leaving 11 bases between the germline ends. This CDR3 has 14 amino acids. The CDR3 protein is CASSPAWRSQPQHF. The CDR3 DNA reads TGTGCCAGCTCACCAGCCTGGAGAAGTCAGCCCCAGCATTTT.

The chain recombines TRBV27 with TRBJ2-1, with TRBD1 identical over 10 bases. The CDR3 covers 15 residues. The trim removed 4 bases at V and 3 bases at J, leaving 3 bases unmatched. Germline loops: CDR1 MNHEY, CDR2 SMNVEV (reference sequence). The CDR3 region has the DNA TGTGCCAGCAGTTCGACAGGGGGCCTCTACAATGAGCAGTTCTTC. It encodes CASSSTGGLYNEQFF.

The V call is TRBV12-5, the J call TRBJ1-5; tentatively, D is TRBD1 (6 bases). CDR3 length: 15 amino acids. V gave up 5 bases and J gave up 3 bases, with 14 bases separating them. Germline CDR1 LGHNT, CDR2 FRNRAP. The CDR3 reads CASGPAGQINQPQHF. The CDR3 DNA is TGTGCTAGTGGTCCTGCCGGACAGATCAATCAGCCCCAGCATTTT.

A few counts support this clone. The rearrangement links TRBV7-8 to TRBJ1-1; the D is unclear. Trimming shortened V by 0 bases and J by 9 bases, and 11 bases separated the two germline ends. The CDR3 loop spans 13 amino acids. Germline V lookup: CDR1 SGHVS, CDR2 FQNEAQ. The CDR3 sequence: CASSLAQAFQAFF. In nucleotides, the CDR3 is TGTGCCAGCAGCTTAGCGCAGGCTTTTCAAGCTTTCTTT. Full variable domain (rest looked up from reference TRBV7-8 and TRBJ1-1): GAGVSQSPRYKVAKRGQDVALRCDPISGHVSLFWYQQALGQGPEFLTYFQNEAQLDKSGLPSDRFFAERPEGSVSTLKIQRTQQEDSAVYLCASSLAQAFQAFFGQGTRLTVV.

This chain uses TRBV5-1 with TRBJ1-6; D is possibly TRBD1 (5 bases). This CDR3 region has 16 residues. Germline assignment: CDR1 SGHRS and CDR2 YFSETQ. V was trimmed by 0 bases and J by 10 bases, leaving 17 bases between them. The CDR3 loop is CASSLAVGQGRSPLHF. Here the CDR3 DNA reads TGCGCCAGCAGCTTGGCGGTCGGACAAGGTCGGTCACCCCTCCACTTT.

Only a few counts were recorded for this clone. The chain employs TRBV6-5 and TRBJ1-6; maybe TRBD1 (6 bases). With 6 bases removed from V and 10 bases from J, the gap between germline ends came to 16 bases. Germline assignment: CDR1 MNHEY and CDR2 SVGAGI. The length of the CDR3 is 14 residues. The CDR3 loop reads CASSRTGSGSPLHF. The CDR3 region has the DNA TGTGCCAGCAGCCGCACAGGGTCGGGCTCACCCCTCCACTTT.

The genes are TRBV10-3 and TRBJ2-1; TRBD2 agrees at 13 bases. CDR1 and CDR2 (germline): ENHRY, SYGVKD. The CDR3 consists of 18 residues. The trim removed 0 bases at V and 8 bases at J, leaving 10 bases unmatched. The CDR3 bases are TGTGCCATCAGTGAGTCAGGACTAGCGGGGGCCTTAGGCCATGAGCAGTTCTTC. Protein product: CAISESGLAGALGHEQFF.

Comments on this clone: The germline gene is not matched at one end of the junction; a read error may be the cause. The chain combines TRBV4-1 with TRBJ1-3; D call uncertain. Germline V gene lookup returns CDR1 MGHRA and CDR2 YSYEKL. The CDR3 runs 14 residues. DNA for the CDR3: TGCACCAGCAGCCAAGACAACTCTGGAAACACCATATATTTT. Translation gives CTSSQDNSGNTIYF.

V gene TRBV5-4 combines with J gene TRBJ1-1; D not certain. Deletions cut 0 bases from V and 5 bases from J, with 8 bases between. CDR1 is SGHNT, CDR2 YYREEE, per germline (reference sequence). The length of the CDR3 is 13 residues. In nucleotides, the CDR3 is TGTGCCAGCAGCTTGGCGGGGATAACTGAAGCTTTCTTT. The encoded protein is CASSLAGITEAFF.

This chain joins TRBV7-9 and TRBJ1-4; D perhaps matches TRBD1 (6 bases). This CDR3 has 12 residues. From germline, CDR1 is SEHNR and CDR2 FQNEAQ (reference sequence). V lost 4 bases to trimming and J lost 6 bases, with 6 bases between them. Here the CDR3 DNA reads TGTGCCAGCAGCTCAGGGGATGAAAAACTGTTTTTT. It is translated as CASSSGDEKLFF. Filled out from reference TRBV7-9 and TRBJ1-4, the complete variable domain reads DTGVSQNPRHKITKRGQNVTFRCDPISEHNRLYWYRQTLGQGPEFLTYFQNEAQLEKSRLLSDRFSAERPKGSFSTLEIQRTEQGDSAMYLCASSSGDEKLFFGSGTQLSVL.

The CDR3 region is CASSQQGAKNYGYTF. CDR3 sequence (DNA): TGTGCCAGCAGCCAACAGGGGGCGAAGAACTATGGCTACACCTTC. This chain connects TRBV6-5 to TRBJ1-2, with 9 positions matching TRBD1. The junction had 7 bases not matched to a gene; V was cut back by 6 bases and J by 2 bases. The CDR3 has 15 residues. Germline V gene sequence: CDR1 MNHEY, CDR2 SVGAGI.

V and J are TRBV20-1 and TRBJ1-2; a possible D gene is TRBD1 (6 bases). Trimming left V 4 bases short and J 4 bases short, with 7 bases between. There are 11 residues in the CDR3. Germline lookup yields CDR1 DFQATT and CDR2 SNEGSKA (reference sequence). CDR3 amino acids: CSAMGAYGYTF. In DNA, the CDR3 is TGCAGTGCTATGGGGGCCTATGGCTACACCTTC.

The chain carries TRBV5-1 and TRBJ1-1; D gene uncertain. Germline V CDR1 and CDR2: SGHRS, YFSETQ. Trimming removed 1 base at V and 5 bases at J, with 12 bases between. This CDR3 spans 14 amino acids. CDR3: CASSLTSWATEAFF. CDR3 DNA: TGCGCCAGCAGCTTGACATCTTGGGCTACTGAAGCTTTCTTT.

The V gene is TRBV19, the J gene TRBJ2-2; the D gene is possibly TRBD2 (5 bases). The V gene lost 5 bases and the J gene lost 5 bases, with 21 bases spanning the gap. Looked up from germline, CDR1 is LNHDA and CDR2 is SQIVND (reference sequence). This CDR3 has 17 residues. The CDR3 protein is CASSLYSLGASTGELFF. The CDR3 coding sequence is TGTGCCAGTAGTCTCTACTCCCTGGGAGCGTCGACCGGGGAGCTGTTTTTT. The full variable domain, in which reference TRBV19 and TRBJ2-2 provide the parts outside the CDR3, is DGGITQSPKYLFRKEGQNVTLSCEQNLNHDAMYWYRQDPGQGLRLIYYSQIVNDFQKGDIAEGYSVSREKKESFPLTVTSAQKNPTAFYLCASSLYSLGASTGELFFGEGSRLTVL.

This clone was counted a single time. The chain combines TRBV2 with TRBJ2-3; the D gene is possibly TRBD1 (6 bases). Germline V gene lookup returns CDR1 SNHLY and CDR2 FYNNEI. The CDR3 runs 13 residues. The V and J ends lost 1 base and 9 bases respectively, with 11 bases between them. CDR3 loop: CASSEVRTGTQYF. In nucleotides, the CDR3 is TGTGCCAGCAGTGAAGTTCGCACAGGGACGCAGTATTTT.

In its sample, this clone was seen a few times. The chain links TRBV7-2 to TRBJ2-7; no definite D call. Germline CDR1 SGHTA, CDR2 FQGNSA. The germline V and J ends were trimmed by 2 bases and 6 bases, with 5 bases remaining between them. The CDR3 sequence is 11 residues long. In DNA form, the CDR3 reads TGTGCCAGCAGCTTACTATTCGAGCAGTACTTC. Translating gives CASSLLFEQYF.

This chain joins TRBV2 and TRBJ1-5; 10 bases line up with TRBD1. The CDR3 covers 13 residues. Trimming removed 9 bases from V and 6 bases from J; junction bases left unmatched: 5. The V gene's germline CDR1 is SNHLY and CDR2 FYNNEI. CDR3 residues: CASTGQGGQPQHF. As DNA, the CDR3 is TGTGCCAGTACCGGACAGGGGGGTCAGCCCCAGCATTTT. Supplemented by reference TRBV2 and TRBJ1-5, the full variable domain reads EPEVTQTPSHQVTQMGQEVILRCVPISNHLYFYWYRQILGQKVEFLVSFYNNEISEKSEIFDDQFSVERPDGSNFTLKIRSTKLEDSAMYFCASTGQGGQPQHFGDGTRLSIL.

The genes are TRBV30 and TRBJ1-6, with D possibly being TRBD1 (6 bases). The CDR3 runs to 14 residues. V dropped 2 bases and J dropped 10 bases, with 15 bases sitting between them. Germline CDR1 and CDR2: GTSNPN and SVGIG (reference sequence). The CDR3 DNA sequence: TGTGCCTGGAGTTCCCAGGGGTTAGGCTCACCCCTCCACTTT. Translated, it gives CAWSSQGLGSPLHF. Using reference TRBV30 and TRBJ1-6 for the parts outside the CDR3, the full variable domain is SQTIHQWPATLVQPVGSPLSLECTVEGTSNPNLYWYRQAAGRGLQLLFYSVGIGQISSEVPQNLSASRPQDRQFILSSKKLLLSDSGFYLCAWSSQGLGSPLHFGNGTRLTVT.

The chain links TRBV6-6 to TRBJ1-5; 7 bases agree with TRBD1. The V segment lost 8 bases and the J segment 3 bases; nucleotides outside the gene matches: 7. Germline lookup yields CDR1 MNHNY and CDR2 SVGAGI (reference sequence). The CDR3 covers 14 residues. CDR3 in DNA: TGTGCCAGCGATGGGGACAGATTCAATCAGCCCCAGCATTTT. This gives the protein CASDGDRFNQPQHF.